This is a list of T cell receptor beta chains from one sample in a study of graft-versus-host responses after intestinal transplantation. This table comes from immunoSEQ multiplex PCR, and its TCRdb copy is limited to in-frame clones, with some not included. Of some 9,800 clones listed, around a third were seen once; the top ten hold about 12%. The starting material was alloreactive CD8+ T cells from a mixed lymphocyte reaction culture, obtained before intestinal transplant. The receptors derive from a human patient who received an intestinal transplant. CDR3s include the opening cysteine and the closing phenylalanine or tryptophan. A D gene is named only where the DNA matches it firmly. Only some rows state a clone size, as once, few, many or a class for expanded clones.

>TRBJ2-7|NA|TRBV4-1|few
CASSQEPSRSYEQYF
TGCGCCAGCAGCCAAGAACCTAGCCGATCCTACGAGCAGTACTTC
>TRBJ2-7|NA|TRBV1|NA
CTSSPDRVYYEQYF
TGCACCAGCAGCCCCGACAGGGTCTACTACGAGCAGTACTTC
>TRBJ2-7|TRBD2|TRBV7-9|NA
CASSFGRGQLYEQYF
TGTGCCAGCAGCTTTGGGAGGGGTCAGCTCTACGAGCAGTACTTC
>TRBJ2-7|NA|TRBV2|few
CASSERWAGVSYEQYF
TGTGCCAGCAGTGAAAGGTGGGCAGGGGTATCCTACGAGCAGTACTTC
>TRBJ2-5|NA|TRBV9|few
CASSATGSQETQYF
TGTGCCAGCAGCGCCACCGGGAGCCAAGAGACCCAGTACTTC
>TRBJ1-2|NA|TRBV28|NA
CASSLSSNYGYTF
TGTGCCAGCAGTTTATCCTCGAACTATGGCTACACCTTC
>TRBJ2-7|NA|TRBV29-1|NA
CSVSDSSYEQYF
TGCAGCGTTTCTGACAGCTCCTACGAGCAGTACTTC
>TRBJ2-7|NA|TRBV19|NA
CASSAGTSYEQYF
TGTGCCAGTAGTGCGGGGACCTCCTACGAGCAGTACTTC
>TRBJ2-2|TRBD2|TRBV4-1|few
CASRRLLAGMNTGELFF
TGCGCCAGCAGGCGGTTGCTAGCGGGGATGAACACCGGGGAGCTGTTTTTT
>TRBJ1-1|NA|TRBV4-1|NA
CASSLGAMANTEAFF
TGCGCCAGCAGCCTAGGGGCCATGGCGAACACTGAAGCTTTCTTT
>TRBJ2-1|NA|TRBV6-5|NA
CASSSTTGRVDEQFF
TGTGCCAGCAGTTCAACGACGGGCAGGGTCGATGAGCAGTTCTTC
>TRBJ1-1|NA|TRBV4-1|NA
CASSFRTFSNTEAFF
TGCGCCAGCAGCTTCCGGACTTTCTCGAACACTGAAGCTTTCTTT
>TRBJ2-1|NA|TRBV10-3|few
CAILLGLNNEQFF
TGTGCCATCCTCCTTGGACTGAACAATGAGCAGTTCTTC
>TRBJ1-3|NA|TRBV4-1|medium-sized
CASSQDPNRYVSGNTIYF
TGCGCCAGCAGCCAAGACCCTAACAGGTATGTCTCTGGAAACACCATATATTTT
>TRBJ2-7|NA|TRBV6-1|NA
CASSEGPSSYEQYF
TGTGCCAGCAGTGAAGGTCCTAGCTCCTACGAGCAGTACTTC
>TRBJ2-1|TRBD2|TRBV4-2|NA
CASSQETSGYNEQFF
TGTGCCAGCAGCCAAGAGACTAGCGGGTACAATGAGCAGTTCTTC
>TRBJ2-4|TRBD1|TRBV4-1|once
CASSQWDRGHRAKNIQYF
TGCGCCAGCAGCCAGTGGGACAGGGGGCATAGGGCCAAAAACATTCAGTACTTC
>TRBJ2-1|NA|TRBV4-1|NA
CASSQEPAQGGEQFF
TGCGCCAGCAGCCAAGAGCCAGCCCAGGGTGGTGAGCAGTTCTTC
>TRBJ2-3|TRBD1|TRBV6-5|NA
CASSYSDRGEDTQYF
TGTGCCAGCAGTTACTCGGACAGGGGGGAAGATACGCAGTATTTT
>TRBJ2-7|TRBD2|TRBV7-9|medium-sized
CASSLGGDYEQYF
TGTGCCAGCAGCTTGGGGGGGGACTACGAGCAGTACTTC
>TRBJ2-3|NA|TRBV4-1|few
CASSQGGTSTDTQYF
TGCGCCAGCAGCCAAGGGGGGACTAGCACAGATACGCAGTATTTT
>TRBJ2-2|TRBD2|TRBV28|NA
CASSLLRAGGLTGELFF
TGTGCCAGCAGTTTACTCCGAGCGGGGGGATTAACCGGGGAGCTGTTTTTT
>TRBJ2-2|NA|TRBV11-2|NA
CASSLFQTGELFF
TGTGCCAGCAGCTTATTCCAAACCGGGGAGCTGTTTTTT